These 30 T cell receptor beta chains came from one sample sequenced in a study of low-dose radiotherapy and immunotherapy resistance in tumors. cDNA synthesis used a TRAV/TRBV-specific primer set for both chains. The authors amplified TCRs for 20 to 25 PCR cycles with a constant-region primer and a V-primer adapter. From the reads, TCRdb called clonotypes with MiXCR, one entry per CDR3 protein. The profile covers 100,000 or so distinct CDR3 sequences, with about 20% appearing a single time and approximately 4% taken by the ten largest. Time point defined: after trial treatment. The treatment denotes: LDRT plus nivolumab, ipilimumab, low-dose cyclophosphamide and aspirin (RACIN trial). This material consisted of PBMCs, taken after low-dose radiotherapy plus immunotherapy. The receptors stem from a male donor with prostate cancer.

The V call is TRBV6-6, the J call TRBJ1-5, with a possible D match to TRBD1 (6 bases). Germline CDR1 is MNHNY and CDR2 is SVGAGI (reference sequence). The CDR3 spans 17 residues. Deletions cut 2 bases from V and 5 bases from J, with 19 bases between. The CDR3 sequence is CASSYQVSPGAYQPQHF. For the CDR3, the DNA is TGTGCCAGCAGTTACCAAGTCAGTCCAGGGGCTTATCAGCCCCAGCATTTT.

This clonotype appeared many times. The CDR3 loop is CASSLENRGGGETQYF. Here the CDR3 DNA reads TGTGCCAGCAGCTTGGAGAACAGGGGAGGGGGGGAGACCCAGTACTTC. The chain combines TRBV7-2 with TRBJ2-5; D tentatively reads TRBD1 or TRBD2 (7 bases each). CDR3 length: 16 residues. The germline gives CDR1 SGHTA, CDR2 FQGNSA. Trimming cost V 3 bases and J 5 bases, with 19 bases left between them. Based on the CDR3 plus reference TRBV7-2 and TRBJ2-5, the full variable domain is GAGVSQSPSNKVTEKGKDVELRCDPISGHTALYWYRQSLGQGLEFLIYFQGNSAPDKSGLPSDRFSAERTGGSVSTLTIQRTQQEDSAVYLCASSLENRGGGETQYFGPGTRLLVL.

The V gene is TRBV6-5, the J gene TRBJ1-3, with D possibly TRBD1 on 5 matching bases. The CDR3 spans 11 residues. Looked up from germline, CDR1 is MNHEY and CDR2 is SVGAGI. Trimming removed 5 bases from V and 8 bases from J, with 7 bases in between. The CDR3 nucleotides are TGTGCCAGCAGTACAGGAGACACCATATATTTT. Translating it yields CASSTGDTIYF.

Details on this clonotype: This may be a read error: a much more frequent sequence differs by one nucleotide. The chain couples TRBV2 to TRBJ1-1; possible D gene TRBD1, 6 bases. The CDR3 sequence is 15 residues long. Trimming took 6 bases from V and 1 from J, leaving 15 bases between them. Germline V gene lookup returns CDR1 SNHLY and CDR2 FYNNEI. The CDR3 nucleotides are TGTGCCAGCAGCACTGACAGGACTACGAACACTGAAGCTTTCTTT. Protein product: CASSTDRTTNTEAFF.

Written as DNA, the CDR3 is TGTGCTAGTGCCAAGCGCGGATATGGGCTGGATGGCTACACCTTC. Translated: CASAKRGYGLDGYTF. The rearrangement links TRBV12-5 to TRBJ1-2; the D is unclear. The CDR3 loop spans 15 amino acids. The germline CDR1 and CDR2 sequences are LGHNT and FRNRAP. Trimming left V 7 bases short and J 6 bases short, with 21 bases between.

V is TRBV4-1 and J is TRBJ1-4; 9 nucleotides agree with TRBD1. The CDR3 is 18 amino acids. The trim removed 3 bases at V and 4 bases at J, leaving 12 bases unmatched. CDR1 is MGHRA and CDR2 is YSYEKL in the germline V gene. CDR3 sequence reads: CASSHVVRTGASNEKLFF. In DNA form, the CDR3 reads TGCGCCAGCAGCCATGTAGTTAGGACAGGGGCGAGTAATGAAAAACTGTTTTTT.

This clonotype was recorded many times. This chain links TRBV12-3 or TRBV12-4 with TRBJ1-5; D unclear. The CDR3 contains 15 residues. V was cut by 2 bases and J by 5 bases, with 13 bases left in between. CDR3 residues: CASSLMEGLDQPQHF. The CDR3 DNA is TGTGCCAGCAGTTTAATGGAAGGGTTGGATCAGCCCCAGCATTTT.

The chain couples TRBV28 to TRBJ2-1; 8 bases fit TRBD2. The length of the CDR3 is 15 residues. Germline CDR1 is MDHEN and CDR2 is SYDVKM. V lost 10 bases to trimming and J lost 10 bases; unmatched junction nucleotides: 18. The CDR3 DNA reads TGTGCCACCGTGGCGTCTAGCGGGTTCTCAGGGGAGCAGTTCTTC. The encoded protein is CATVASSGFSGEQFF.

This clonotype was seen many times. The V gene is TRBV6-2 or TRBV6-3, the J gene TRBJ2-5; 7 bases are a match to TRBD1. After removal of 6 bases from V and 4 bases from J, the junction contained 14 bases not matched to a gene. The CDR3 length is 16 residues. Germline V gives CDR1 MNHEY, CDR2 SVGEGT. In nucleotides, the CDR3 is TGTGCCAGCAGAACAAGCTCCAGGGGGTCAGGAGAGACCCAGTACTTC. The encoded protein is CASRTSSRGSGETQYF.

This clonotype occurred many times. The chain joins TRBV29-1 to TRBJ1-1; D is possibly TRBD1 (5 bases). The V gene lost 3 bases and the J gene lost 1 base, with 6 bases spanning the gap. The CDR3 runs 12 residues. Germline CDR1 is SQVTM and CDR2 is ANQGSEA. CDR3 bases: TGCAGCGTTGAGGGGGAGAACACTGAAGCTTTCTTT. It specifies CSVEGENTEAFF.

With regard to this clonotype: This likely reflects a read error, since a far larger clone is one base away. The rearrangement joins TRBV7-9 to TRBJ2-1, with 11 bases fitting TRBD1. Looked up from germline, CDR1 is SEHNR and CDR2 is FQNEAQ (reference sequence). The CDR3 length is 15 residues. CDR3 nucleotides: TGTGCCAGCTGCTTATCCGGACAGGGGGCTGATGAGCAGTTCTTC. It specifies CASCLSGQGADEQFF.

In this sample, this clonotype is medium-sized. CDR3 DNA sequence: TGTGCCAGCAGTGCACGACTAGCGGGGAAACATGGAGATACGCAGTATTTT. This encodes CASSARLAGKHGDTQYF. The V and J genes are TRBV2 and TRBJ2-3; 11 bases fit TRBD2. The CDR3 extends over 17 amino acids. V dropped 4 bases and J dropped 5; count of bases not matched to a gene: 11. Germline lookup yields CDR1 SNHLY and CDR2 FYNNEI. Variable domain in full (rest from reference TRBV2 and TRBJ2-3): EPEVTQTPSHQVTQMGQEVILRCVPISNHLYFYWYRQILGQKVEFLVSFYNNEISEKSEIFDDQFSVERPDGSNFTLKIRSTKLEDSAMYFCASSARLAGKHGDTQYFGPGTRLTVL.

In its sample, this clonotype was seen many times. The rearrangement joins TRBV7-2 to TRBJ2-7; a possible D gene is TRBD1 (6 bases). Between the trimmed V and J ends, which lost 4 bases and 2 bases, there was a span of 12 bases. The CDR3 has 14 amino acids. The germline V gene has CDR1 SGHTA and CDR2 FQGNSA. This CDR3 is CASSSPGATYEQYF. CDR3 DNA sequence: TGTGCCAGCAGCTCACCAGGGGCCACCTACGAGCAGTACTTC.

This clonotype was counted many times. V usage is TRBV6-2 or TRBV6-3 and J usage is TRBJ1-6; 7 positions match TRBD1. Germline lookup yields CDR1 MNHEY and CDR2 SVGEGT. The CDR3 consists of 16 residues. V was clipped by 5 bases and J by 0 bases; unmatched bases: 4. DNA for the CDR3: TGTGCCAGCAGTCGAGGGGACAGCTCCTATAATTCACCCCTCCACTTT. The encoded protein is CASSRGDSSYNSPLHF.

This clonotype was recorded a few times. The rearrangement links TRBV3-1 to TRBJ2-3, with TRBD2 identical over 9 bases. Looked up from germline, CDR1 is LGHDT and CDR2 is YNNKEL (reference sequence). V gave up 3 bases and J gave up 2 bases; unmatched junction bases: 6. There are 16 residues in the CDR3. The CDR3: CASSHRAGGVTDTQYF. CDR3 in DNA: TGTGCCAGCAGCCACCGAGCGGGGGGCGTCACAGATACGCAGTATTTT.

The chain recombines TRBV6-1 with TRBJ1-2; TRBD1 might be the D (5 bases). The germline CDR1 and CDR2 sequences are MNHNS and SASEGT. V lost 1 base and J 4 bases, leaving 16 bases between the germline ends. The CDR3 has 16 residues. CDR3 protein: CASSEGTGGNGYGYTF. The CDR3 nucleotides read TGTGCCAGCAGTGAAGGTACCGGGGGGAATGGCTATGGCTACACCTTC.

This clonotype was detected many times. The V and J genes are TRBV7-3 and TRBJ2-2, with D unresolved. Trimming pared 0 bases from V and 0 bases from J, leaving 11 bases between. There are 17 residues in the CDR3. Germline V gene lookup returns CDR1 SGHTA and CDR2 FQGTGA. CDR3 region: CASSLTRILANTGELFF. Written as DNA, the CDR3 is TGTGCCAGCAGCTTAACGAGGATACTCGCGAACACCGGGGAGCTGTTTTTT.

A single count supports this clonotype. The chain recombines TRBV24-1 with TRBJ2-3, with TRBD1 matching over 9 bases. CDR1 is KGHDR and CDR2 is SFDVKD in the germline V gene. J lost 3 bases, V lost 2 bases, and 2 bases had no gene match. The CDR3 runs to 15 residues. The CDR3 DNA sequence: TGTGCCACCAGTGATTACGGACAGGGGACAGATACGCAGTATTTT. Translated, it gives CATSDYGQGTDTQYF.

This clonotype was detected many times. The CDR3 protein is CASSYKGNSHYGYTF. CDR3 in DNA: TGTGCCAGCAGTTACAAGGGGAACTCGCACTATGGCTACACCTTC. This chain links TRBV6-5 with TRBJ1-2, with D possibly TRBD1 on 5 matching bases. CDR1 and CDR2 from the germline V gene are MNHEY and SVGAGI. V was pared by 2 bases and J by 3 bases, with 13 bases between. The CDR3 has 15 amino acids.

The chain is built from TRBV6-5 and TRBJ1-2; 7 bases map to TRBD1. The germline gives CDR1 MNHEY, CDR2 SVGAGI. This CDR3 has 21 amino acids. The ends lost 0 bases at V and 4 bases at J; junction bases unmatched: 23. The CDR3, as DNA: TGTGCCAGCAGTTACTCGGCCTCGATCCTCCAGGGGGATAGAGTTGGCTATGGCTACACCTTC. Protein: CASSYSASILQGDRVGYGYTF.

This clonotype was counted many times. This chain links TRBV7-2 with TRBJ2-1, with a weak D call TRBD2 (7 bases). V was shortened by 4 bases and J by 9 bases, with 28 bases between the two germline ends. The CDR3 totals 18 residues. The germline V gene has CDR1 SGHTA and CDR2 FQGNSA. DNA of the CDR3: TGTGCCAGCAGCTCGGGCCAAGTGGTAGGGGGGGCCCTGGGTGAGCAGTTCTTC. This gives the protein CASSSGQVVGGALGEQFF.

The table lists this clonotype with many counts. This rearrangement joins TRBV5-4 to TRBJ1-1; 8 bases map to TRBD1. The germline V gene has CDR1 SGHNT and CDR2 YYREEE (reference sequence). The CDR3 extends over 14 amino acids. The V and J ends lost 6 bases and 6 bases, in that order; junction bases with no gene match: 10. The CDR3 DNA reads TGTGCCAGCAACCAGGGGGCGGTAAAGTCTGAAGCTTTCTTT. Translating it yields CASNQGAVKSEAFF.

The chain links TRBV5-1 to TRBJ2-7; possibly TRBD1 for D (5 bases). The length of the CDR3 is 15 residues. The ends were cut back, 4 bases at V and 2 bases at J, with 16 bases in the middle. Looked up from germline, CDR1 is SGHRS and CDR2 is YFSETQ. CDR3 nucleotides: TGCGCCAGCAGCCCCGGACATACTACTACCTACGAGCAGTACTTC. This sequence encodes CASSPGHTTTYEQYF.

Remarks on this clonotype: It differs at one base from a far larger clone, so likely a read error. The chain employs TRBV6-8 and TRBJ2-3; 8 bases line up with TRBD2. Germline lookup yields CDR1 MNHGY and CDR2 SAAAGT. The CDR3 loop spans 14 amino acids. J lost 1 base, V lost 6 bases, and 3 bases had no gene match. The CDR3 region is CASSETSGTDTQYF. Here the CDR3 DNA reads TGTGCCAGCAGCGAGACTAGCGGCACAGATACGCAGTATTTT.

Ten or more counts support this clonotype. The rearrangement links TRBV20-1 to TRBJ2-5, with unresolved D. Germline V gene lookup returns CDR1 DFQATT and CDR2 SNEGSKA (reference sequence). Deletions cut 0 bases from V and 5 bases from J, with 10 bases between. CDR3 length equals 13 residues. DNA of the CDR3: TGCAGTGCTAGAGATCTGGATGACGAGACCCAGTACTTC. Encoded protein: CSARDLDDETQYF.

This clonotype was observed at least ten times. This chain connects TRBV7-2 to TRBJ1-5; D remains unclear. Germline CDR1 and CDR2: SGHTA and FQGNSA. Trimming took off 1 base at V and 2 bases at J, with 6 bases between the two ends. The CDR3 consists of 14 residues. The DNA of the CDR3 is TGTGCCAGCAGCTTAGAGTCTGGCAATCAGCCCCAGCATTTT. Translating gives CASSLESGNQPQHF.

This clonotype was counted ten times or more. The rearrangement links TRBV29-1 to TRBJ2-1; 9 bases are a match to TRBD2. The ends lost 0 bases at V and 10 bases at J; junction bases unmatched: 7. CDR3 size: 14 residues. From germline, CDR1 is SQVTM and CDR2 ANQGSEA. The CDR3 is CSVEDRAGTSEQFF. The CDR3 DNA is TGCAGCGTTGAAGATCGAGCCGGGACTAGCGAGCAGTTCTTC.

The chain recombines TRBV3-1 with TRBJ2-2; D remains unclear. The CDR3 runs to 15 residues. Trimming pared 1 base from V and 5 bases from J, leaving 11 bases between. CDR1 is LGHDT and CDR2 is YNNKEL in the germline V gene (reference sequence). The CDR3: CASSQVTTPTGELFF. The CDR3 DNA follows: TGTGCCAGCAGCCAAGTGACCACCCCGACCGGGGAGCTGTTTTTT.

In its sample, this clonotype was seen a few times. The chain joins TRBV12-3 or TRBV12-4 to TRBJ1-5; the match to TRBD1 covers 11 bases. The CDR3 has 19 residues. Trimming at V came to 6 bases and at J to 1 base, leaving 14 bases not matched to a gene. The CDR3 here is CASSLQPSGTGGSNQPQHF. The CDR3 DNA is TGTGCCAGCAGCCTCCAGCCCTCCGGGACAGGGGGGAGCAATCAGCCCCAGCATTTT.

In its sample, this clonotype was seen many times. The rearrangement uses TRBV12-3 or TRBV12-4 and TRBJ2-3; TRBD2 aligns across 8 bases. The junction had 4 bases not matched to a gene; V was cut back by 3 bases and J by 2 bases. The CDR3 extends over 15 amino acids. The CDR3 loop reads CASSFQRGNTDTQYF. CDR3 DNA: TGTGCCAGCAGTTTCCAGCGGGGGAACACAGATACGCAGTATTTT.